This paragraph covers one TCR beta chain sequence. CD45RO-negative, CCR7-positively selected cells formed the naive CD8 fraction, excluding terminally differentiated effector memory CD45RA+ cells. Method: immunoSEQ multiplex PCR; TCRdb's copy keeps in-frame clones and lacks some. The sample lists roughly 590,000 clones, roughly 96% occurring once. The data were obtained in a study of shared clonotypes between healthy human individuals. Across the study: Donors had three CD4 naive, three CD4 memory, two CD8 naive and one CD8 memory plate apiece.

The V and J ends lost 5 bases and 4 bases respectively, with 9 bases between them. The CDR3 runs 13 residues. Germline V gene data show CDR1 as SGHAT and CDR2 as FQNNGV. The sample comprised naive CD8+ T cells sorted from blood. The chain is built from TRBV11-2 and TRBJ1-5; D remains unclear. This sequence originates from a woman aged 25 to 45 in good health. The CDR3 region is CASSPGTNQPQHF. Here the CDR3 DNA reads TGTGCCAGCAGCCCGGGAACAAATCAGCCCCAGCATTTT.